The source of this T cell receptor (beta chain) is a study of shared clonotypes between healthy human individuals. General study findings and limits: Against clonotypes common to all four donors, non-shared ones had lower generation probabilities. Sharing across a few donors was seen in roughly 5.2% of naive CD4 clonotypes.

About this clone: Antigen unknown. At one end, the junction sequence differs from germline, possibly due to a read error.

The germline V gene has CDR1 LNHNV and CDR2 YYDKDF (reference sequence). The CDR3 contains 15 residues. Measured with immunoSEQ multiplex PCR; TCRdb has only the in-frame clones, and not every one. In the table there are about 2.4 million clones, 90% to 95% of which are singletons. The TCR originated in a man aged 18 to 29 in good health. Some clones in this sample may be carry-over from other donors' samples. Sequencing was carried out using naive CD4+ T cells from PBMCs. As for subset: CD45RA+ positively selected. V usage is TRBV15 and J usage is TRBJ2-1, with D perhaps matching TRBD2 (6 bases). The CDR3 sequence: CATSRAIETRAPPVF. In DNA, the CDR3 is TGTGCCACCAGCAGGGCAATCGAGACTAGGGCCCCCCCCGTCTTC.